This entry lists 15 T cell receptor beta chains sequenced from one sample in a study of CD4 T cells in relation to SARS-CoV-2 and coronaviruses. TCRdb's copy holds only in-frame clones and misses some; the assay was immunoSEQ multiplex PCR. The repertoire consists of about 38,000 clones, with over 75% occurring once and the leading ten covering about a tenth. Specimen: memory CD4+ T cells from PBMCs. These receptors were taken from an adult with COVID-19.

This clone was seen only a few times. The CDR3 sequence is CASSPGGTNTGELFF. CDR3 coding DNA: TGTGCCAGCAGCCCCGGGGGAACCAACACCGGGGAGCTGTTTTTT. The gene calls are TRBV4-2 and TRBJ2-2; possible D gene TRBD2, 6 bases. V was shortened by 4 bases and J by 2 bases, with 11 bases between the two germline ends. CDR1 is LGHNA and CDR2 is YNFKEQ in the germline V gene. This CDR3 is 15 amino acids long.

This chain uses TRBV5-1 with TRBJ2-3, with 7 bases identical to TRBD2. This CDR3 spans 16 amino acids. The germline CDR1 and CDR2 sequences are SGHRS and YFSETQ. The J segment lost 5 bases and the V segment lost 4 bases, leaving 13 bases of the junction unmatched. The CDR3 DNA reads TGCGCCAGCAGCCCGGAGGGACGGGGGGTTGGAGATACGCAGTATTTT. Residues: CASSPEGRGVGDTQYF.

This clone was seen a single time. The chain links TRBV7-9 to TRBJ1-5, with 7 bases that match TRBD1. J gave up 2 bases and V 1 base, and 8 bases lay outside the gene matches. From germline, CDR1 is SEHNR and CDR2 FQNEAQ (reference sequence). The CDR3 is 17 amino acids. The CDR3 DNA follows: TGTGCCAGCAGCTTAGGGGTCGCTGGACAGGGCAATCAGCCCCAGCATTTT. Its protein product is CASSLGVAGQGNQPQHF.

The rearrangement links TRBV15 to TRBJ1-5, with 8 bases lining up with TRBD1. J gave up 7 bases and V 5 bases, and 7 bases lay outside the gene matches. CDR1 and CDR2 from the germline V gene are LNHNV and YYDKDF (reference sequence). This CDR3 spans 14 amino acids. CDR3 region: CATSLGQGGQPQHF. The CDR3 DNA reads as TGTGCCACCAGCCTCGGACAGGGCGGGCAGCCCCAGCATTTT.

CDR3: CASSPGMRLGFGTNEKLFF. The CDR3 nucleotides are TGTGCCAGTAGCCCGGGAATGAGGCTCGGGTTTGGCACTAATGAAAAACTGTTTTTT. The chain combines TRBV19 with TRBJ1-4; D gene ambiguous. The V end was cut by 6 bases, the J end by 2 bases, with 25 bases between. CDR3 size: 19 residues. CDR1 LNHDA and CDR2 SQIVND come from the germline V gene (reference sequence).

The chain links TRBV27 to TRBJ2-5, with 10 bases identical to TRBD1. The trim removed 4 bases at V and 3 bases at J, leaving 5 bases unmatched. The germline V gene has CDR1 MNHEY and CDR2 SMNVEV (reference sequence). The CDR3 sequence is 15 residues long. CDR3 coding DNA: TGTGCCAGCAGTTCCCTTGGACAGGGGGAAGAGACCCAGTACTTC. Protein: CASSSLGQGEETQYF.

The V gene is TRBV6-4, the J gene TRBJ1-5, with 7 nucleotides matching TRBD1. The CDR3 length is 16 residues. Germline trimming cut 8 bases from V and 0 bases from J; bases unmatched to any gene: 10. Germline V lookup: CDR1 MRHNA, CDR2 SNTAGT. CDR3 loop: CASHRGQSLSNQPQHF. Written as DNA, the CDR3 is TGTGCCAGCCATAGGGGGCAGTCCCTTAGCAATCAGCCCCAGCATTTT.

The chain combines TRBV2 with TRBJ1-4; 8 bases match TRBD1. Germline loops: CDR1 SNHLY, CDR2 FYNNEI. The CDR3 loop spans 13 amino acids. With 6 bases clipped from V and 8 bases from J, the junction kept 5 bases outside the gene matches. The CDR3 DNA follows: TGTGCCAGCAGGGGGACAGGTAGAGAAAAACTGTTTTTT. Amino acids: CASRGTGREKLFF.

This sequence joins TRBV29-1 and TRBJ2-7, with 7 bases identical to TRBD1. The germline V gene encodes CDR1 SQVTM and CDR2 ANQGSEA. The CDR3 extends over 16 amino acids. After removal of 0 bases from V and 5 bases from J, the junction contained 13 bases not matched to a gene. CDR3 sequence (DNA): TGCAGCGTTGAAGAAATACCCGGGACAGCCGTCGACGAGCAGTACTTC. This encodes CSVEEIPGTAVDEQYF.

This clone has a single count. The J gene is TRBJ2-5, the V gene TRBV7-9; TRBD2 matches 7 bases. The CDR3 runs 14 residues. Losses at the gene ends were 7 bases for V and 0 bases for J; bases not matched to a gene: 5. Germline loops: CDR1 SEHNR, CDR2 FQNEAQ (reference sequence). The CDR3 DNA sequence: TGTGCCAGCACAGTGCGGGGGAACCAAGAGACCCAGTACTTC. Its translation: CASTVRGNQETQYF.

This rearrangement joins TRBV6-2 or TRBV6-3 to TRBJ1-1, with a tentative D call TRBD1 (6 bases). The CDR3 covers 15 residues. Trimming cost V 2 bases and J 2 bases, with 12 bases left between them. Germline V lookup: CDR1 MNHEY, CDR2 SVGEGT. CDR3 coding DNA: TGTGCCAGCAGTTACCAGGACAGATCTAACACTGAAGCTTTCTTT. Translation gives CASSYQDRSNTEAFF.

The chain has TRBV18 and TRBJ2-1, with 9 bases fitting TRBD2. The CDR3 runs to 14 residues. The J segment lost 8 bases and the V segment lost 3 bases, leaving 5 bases of the junction unmatched. Per the germline V gene, CDR1 is KGHSH and CDR2 is LQKENI. This chain's CDR3 is CASSPTAGGYEQFF. CDR3 nucleotide sequence: TGTGCCAGCTCACCCACAGCGGGGGGCTATGAGCAGTTCTTC.

V and J are TRBV27 and TRBJ2-7; D is possibly TRBD1 (5 bases). CDR1 MNHEY and CDR2 SMNVEV come from the germline V gene (reference sequence). The CDR3 contains 14 residues. The V end lost 3 bases, the J end lost 0 bases, and 9 bases lay between the germline ends. CDR3 in DNA: TGTGCCAGCAGTTTTCGACAGAACTCCTACGAGCAGTACTTC. This encodes CASSFRQNSYEQYF.

The chain recombines TRBV10-2 with TRBJ2-3, with 7 bases matching TRBD1. V lost 5 bases and J lost 2; bases outside the gene matches: 10. Germline V gene lookup returns CDR1 WSHSY and CDR2 SAAADI. CDR3 length: 16 residues. The CDR3 DNA reads as TGCGCCAGCAGTTCCGACAGGGTGGGTAACACAGATACGCAGTATTTT. Translation: CASSSDRVGNTDTQYF.

This clone has more than one count but fewer than ten. The V call is TRBV19, the J call TRBJ1-2; 10 bases match TRBD1. The ends lost 3 bases at V and 7 bases at J; junction bases unmatched: 5. This CDR3 spans 14 amino acids. The germline gives CDR1 LNHDA, CDR2 SQIVND (reference sequence). The CDR3 DNA reads as TGTGCCAGTAGTATGGGGGGGACAGGGGTTGGCTACACCTTC. This sequence encodes CASSMGGTGVGYTF.